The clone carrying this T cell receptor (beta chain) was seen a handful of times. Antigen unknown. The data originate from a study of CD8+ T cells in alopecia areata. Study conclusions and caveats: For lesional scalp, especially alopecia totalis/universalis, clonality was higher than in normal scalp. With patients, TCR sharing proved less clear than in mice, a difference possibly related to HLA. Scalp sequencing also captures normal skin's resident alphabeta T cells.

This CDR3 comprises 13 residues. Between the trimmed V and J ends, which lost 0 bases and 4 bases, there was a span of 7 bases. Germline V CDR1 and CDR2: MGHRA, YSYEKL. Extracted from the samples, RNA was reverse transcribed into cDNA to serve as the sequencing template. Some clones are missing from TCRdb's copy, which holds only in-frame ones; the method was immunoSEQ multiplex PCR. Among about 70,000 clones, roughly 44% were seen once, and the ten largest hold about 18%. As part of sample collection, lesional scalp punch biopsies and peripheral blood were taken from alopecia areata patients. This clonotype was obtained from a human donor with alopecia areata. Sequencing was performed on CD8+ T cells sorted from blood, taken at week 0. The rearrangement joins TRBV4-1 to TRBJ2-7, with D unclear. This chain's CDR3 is CASSQDPRYEQYF. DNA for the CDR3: TGCGCCAGCAGCCAAGATCCCCGTTACGAGCAGTACTTC.